Listed here are 27 T cell receptor beta chains from one sample, sequenced in a study of early T cells in non-severe SARS-CoV-2 infection. One entry per CDR3 protein, called by TCRdb with MiXCR from the 5' RACE reads. The sample gives more than 60,000 distinct CDR3 sequences, under 9.5% of which show up once; roughly 6% is in the top ten. Input material: whole blood. Receptor source: an adult who was a healthcare worker with PCR-confirmed SARS-CoV-2 infection or an uninfected control (not recorded which).

The sample holds many counts of this clonotype. The chain employs TRBV18 and TRBJ2-3; 8 bases fit TRBD2. The CDR3 consists of 17 residues. V shed 1 base, J shed 2 bases, and the junction held 8 bases outside the gene matches. From germline, CDR1 is KGHSH and CDR2 LQKENI. The CDR3 DNA sequence: TGTGCCAGCTCACCACGGCTGAAACTAGCGGACACAGATACGCAGTATTTT. The encoded protein is CASSPRLKLADTDTQYF.

The J gene is TRBJ2-3, the V gene TRBV2, with 8 bases matching TRBD2. CDR1 is SNHLY and CDR2 is FYNNEI in the germline V gene. V gave up 3 bases and J gave up 5 bases; unmatched junction bases: 4. The CDR3 has 14 residues. The CDR3 coding sequence is TGTGCCAGCAGTGAGCAAGCGGGAGAAGATACGCAGTATTTT. It encodes CASSEQAGEDTQYF.

This clonotype has a count of ten or more. The chain recombines TRBV12-3 or TRBV12-4 with TRBJ1-4; D possibly corresponds to TRBD1 (5 bases). The CDR3 has 11 amino acids. V was cut by 6 bases and J by 14 bases, with 13 bases left in between. The chain's CDR3 is CASSPGAGLFF. CDR3 coding DNA: TGTGCCAGCAGCCCCGGGGCAGGGCTGTTTTTT.

This clonotype was seen ten or more times. The J gene is TRBJ2-1, the V gene TRBV7-3, with 7 bases that match TRBD2. Germline V gives CDR1 SGHTA, CDR2 FQGTGA. The V gene end was trimmed by 5 bases and the J gene end by 7 bases; junction bases not matched to a gene: 5. The CDR3 totals 13 residues. This CDR3 reads CASSPPGGNEQFF. Here the CDR3 DNA reads TGTGCCAGCAGCCCTCCGGGGGGAAATGAGCAGTTCTTC. Looking up the rest from reference TRBV7-3 and TRBJ2-1 gives the full variable domain: GAGVSQTPSNKVTEKGKYVELRCDPISGHTALYWYRQSLGQGPEFLIYFQGTGAADDSGLPNDRFFAVRPEGSVSTLKIQRTERGDSAVYLCASSPPGGNEQFFGPGTRLTVL.

The chain combines TRBV29-1 with TRBJ2-3, with 8 bases that match TRBD1. From germline, CDR1 is SQVTM and CDR2 ANQGSEA. The CDR3 has 15 residues. V lost 3 bases and J lost 0; bases outside the gene matches: 5. The CDR3 spells CSVEGQGASTDTQYF. The CDR3 DNA sequence: TGCAGCGTTGAGGGGCAGGGGGCTAGCACAGATACGCAGTATTTT.

The chain is built from TRBV7-9 and TRBJ1-6, with 7 bases fitting TRBD1. CDR1 SEHNR and CDR2 FQNEAQ come from the germline V gene (reference sequence). This CDR3 is built from 13 residues. V was pared by 6 bases and J by 5 bases, with 1 base of the junction left unmatched. CDR3 loop: CASRDRHNSPLHF. As DNA, the CDR3 is TGTGCCAGCAGGGACAGGCATAATTCACCCCTCCACTTT.

The table lists this clonotype with many counts. The V and J genes are TRBV27 and TRBJ2-7; 11 positions match TRBD2. From germline, CDR1 is MNHEY and CDR2 SMNVEV (reference sequence). CDR3 length equals 15 residues. Trimming at V came to 4 bases and at J to 0 bases, leaving 2 bases not matched to a gene. CDR3 bases: TGTGCCAGCAGTTCGCTAGCGGGGGGCTCCTACGAGCAGTACTTC. Its translation is CASSSLAGGSYEQYF.

V is TRBV19 and J is TRBJ1-6, with 7 bases matching TRBD1. Germline values: CDR1 LNHDA, CDR2 SQIVND (reference sequence). The CDR3 runs 14 residues. The J segment lost 4 bases and the V segment lost 5 bases, leaving 2 bases of the junction unmatched. The CDR3 region is CASSGTAYNSPLHF. CDR3 sequence (DNA): TGTGCCAGTAGTGGGACAGCTTATAATTCACCCCTCCACTTT.

This clonotype was found a few times. J is TRBJ2-1 and V is TRBV20-1, with TRBD2 matching 10 bases. The CDR3 is 16 amino acids. The trim removed 7 bases at V and 4 bases at J, leaving 13 bases unmatched. The germline CDR1 and CDR2 sequences are DFQATT and SNEGSKA (reference sequence). This CDR3 is CSGLTTSGSAYNEQFF. For the CDR3, the DNA is TGCAGTGGCCTGACGACTAGCGGGTCCGCTTACAATGAGCAGTTCTTC.

This clonotype was found many times. V usage is TRBV18 and J usage is TRBJ2-1; D is possibly TRBD2 (5 bases). This CDR3 contains 14 residues. Germline CDR1 is KGHSH and CDR2 is LQKENI. V was pared by 3 bases and J by 9 bases, with 15 bases between. The CDR3 DNA follows: TGTGCCAGCTCACCCCTAAATGCAGAGGGTGAGCAGTTCTTC. It translates to CASSPLNAEGEQFF.

The table lists this clonotype with many counts. The chain is built from TRBV6-1 and TRBJ1-1; maybe TRBD1 (5 bases). The CDR3 covers 18 residues. CDR1 and CDR2 (germline): MNHNS, SASEGT. V was pared by 1 base and J by 0 bases, with 18 bases between. Here the CDR3 reads CASSEGFRRVGVNTEAFF. CDR3 in DNA: TGTGCCAGCAGTGAAGGCTTCCGTAGGGTGGGGGTGAACACTGAAGCTTTCTTT.

This clonotype was counted only a few times. The J gene is TRBJ2-7, the V gene TRBV11-1; a possible D gene is TRBD2 (5 bases). V lost 2 bases to trimming and J lost 4 bases, with 9 bases between them. The length of the CDR3 is 13 residues. From germline, CDR1 is SGHAT and CDR2 FQDESV (reference sequence). CDR3 protein: CASSLSGGYEQYF. CDR3 DNA sequence: TGTGCCAGCAGCTTAAGCGGCGGTTACGAGCAGTACTTC.

This clonotype was observed many times. The chain is built from TRBV28 and TRBJ2-3; 8 nucleotides line up with TRBD1. The CDR3 contains 15 residues. The germline CDR1 and CDR2 sequences are MDHEN and SYDVKM. J lost 2 bases, V lost 1 base, and 2 bases had no gene match. The CDR3 sequence: CASSLSRGLTDTQYF. In DNA form, the CDR3 reads TGTGCCAGCAGTTTATCCAGGGGGCTCACAGATACGCAGTATTTT.

This clonotype was seen at least ten times. V and J are TRBV20-1 and TRBJ2-3; no firm D call. Per the germline V gene, CDR1 is DFQATT and CDR2 is SNEGSKA (reference sequence). The CDR3 is made up of 13 amino acids. The ends were cut back, 3 bases at V and 4 bases at J, with 11 bases in the middle. The DNA for the CDR3 is TGCAGTGCTAGTTCGCTGGCATCAGATACGCAGTATTTT. Its translation is CSASSLASDTQYF.

This clonotype occurred many times. The chain has TRBV23-1 and TRBJ1-5; no firm D call. TRBV23-1 is flagged as an ORF with uncertain function. The CDR3 spans 11 residues. Trimming pared 8 bases from V and 8 bases from J, leaving 10 bases between. The CDR3 region is CASGSGEPQHF. The CDR3 DNA reads TGCGCCAGCGGCTCCGGGGAGCCCCAGCATTTT.

The J gene is TRBJ1-5, the V gene TRBV28; D might be TRBD1 (6 bases). The V end lost 3 bases, the J end lost 7 bases, and 13 bases lay between the germline ends. CDR3 size: 14 residues. Per germline, CDR1 MDHEN and CDR2 SYDVKM. The CDR3 loop reads CASSFVKQGQPQHF. In DNA form, the CDR3 reads TGTGCCAGCAGTTTTGTAAAACAGGGCCAGCCCCAGCATTTT.

This clonotype has at least ten counts. The rearrangement uses TRBV11-2 and TRBJ2-3; the D is unclear. This CDR3 has 14 residues. Germline V lookup: CDR1 SGHAT, CDR2 FQNNGV. The germline V and J ends were trimmed by 5 bases and 4 bases, with 13 bases remaining between them. The CDR3 region is CASSPARWADTQYF. CDR3 in DNA: TGTGCCAGCAGCCCTGCCAGGTGGGCAGATACGCAGTATTTT. The full variable domain, with the rest looked up from reference TRBV11-2 and TRBJ2-3, is EAGVAQSPRYKIIEKRQSVAFWCNPISGHATLYWYQQILGQGPKLLIQFQNNGVVDDSQLPKDRFSAERLKGVDSTLKIQPAKLEDSAVYLCASSPARWADTQYFGPGTRLTVL.

The rearrangement links TRBV4-2 to TRBJ2-4; 8 positions match TRBD2. The CDR3 is 17 amino acids. Germline CDR1 and CDR2: LGHNA and YNFKEQ. V gave up 0 bases and J gave up 6 bases; unmatched junction bases: 10. The CDR3 nucleotides are TGTGCCAGCAGCCAAGAGGCAGCGGGGGTTCACGGAAACATTCAGTACTTC. As protein: CASSQEAAGVHGNIQYF.

A word on this clonotype: A much larger clone sits a single nucleotide away, making a read error possible. This is likely a read error, given that the CDR3 carries no conserved phenylalanine or tryptophan at its end. The V and J genes are TRBV11-2 and TRBJ2-3; TRBD2 matches 10 bases. This CDR3 has 15 amino acids. Looked up from germline, CDR1 is SGHAT and CDR2 is FQNNGV. Unmatched junction bases numbered 6, after V lost 5 bases and J lost 4 bases. CDR3 sequence reads: CASSELLAGADTQYI. The CDR3 coding sequence is TGTGCCAGCAGCGAACTCCTAGCGGGAGCAGATACGCAGTATATT.

This clonotype was recorded at least ten times. The junction departs from the called germline gene at one end, perhaps through a read error. J is TRBJ2-2 and V is TRBV12-3 or TRBV12-4; TRBD2 might be the D (6 bases). The CDR3 is 15 residues long. CDR3 nucleotides: TGTGCCAGCAGTGACCACCGTGGAGGGACCGGGGAGCTTTTTTTT. Translating it yields CASSDHRGGTGELFF.

This clonotype was recorded at least ten times. The chain combines TRBV6-6 with TRBJ2-7; D is uncertain. Germline V gene data show CDR1 as MNHNY and CDR2 as SVGAGI (reference sequence). The CDR3 totals 15 residues. Trimming left V 5 bases short and J 0 bases short, with 14 bases between. This CDR3 reads CASSPRTPSSYEQYF. In DNA form, the CDR3 reads TGTGCCAGCAGTCCTCGGACCCCGAGCTCCTACGAGCAGTACTTC.

At least ten counts were recorded for this clonotype. The rearrangement uses TRBV18 and TRBJ1-1; TRBD1 might be the D (5 bases). The CDR3 totals 16 residues. The V end was cut by 3 bases, the J end by 5 bases, with 19 bases between. The germline CDR1 and CDR2 sequences are KGHSH and LQKENI. The DNA for the CDR3 is TGTGCCAGCTCACCTATTGCCGGGGCCCTGGGGACTGAAGCTTTCTTT. Its translation: CASSPIAGALGTEAFF.

This clonotype was counted ten times or more. The chain uses TRBV4-1 and TRBJ1-6, with 7 bases lining up with TRBD1. The V segment lost 0 bases and the J segment 8 bases; nucleotides outside the gene matches: 4. The CDR3 has 15 amino acids. CDR1 is MGHRA, CDR2 YSYEKL, per germline. CDR3 amino acids: CASSQETGLYSPLHF. CDR3 DNA sequence: TGCGCCAGCAGCCAAGAGACAGGGCTTTATTCACCCCTCCACTTT.

This clonotype occurred many times. The chain joins TRBV5-1 to TRBJ1-1, with D unclear. Germline loops: CDR1 SGHRS, CDR2 YFSETQ. The CDR3 has 13 amino acids. V lost 4 bases and J 0 bases, leaving 7 bases between the germline ends. CDR3 bases: TGCGCCAGCAGCGAGGGTCTGAACACTGAAGCTTTCTTT. Protein sequence: CASSEGLNTEAFF.

This clonotype occurred many times. The chain has TRBV6-4 and TRBJ2-1; the match to TRBD2 covers 7 bases. Trimming at V came to 5 bases and at J to 3 bases, leaving 10 bases not matched to a gene. This CDR3 region has 16 residues. Germline V lookup: CDR1 MRHNA, CDR2 SNTAGT. The CDR3 region has the DNA TGTGCCAGCAGTCGGGTAGCGGGTTCGCTCTACAATGAGCAGTTCTTC. Translating it yields CASSRVAGSLYNEQFF.

This clonotype was observed many times. The V call is TRBV2, the J call TRBJ2-5; D is ambiguous. Germline lookup yields CDR1 SNHLY and CDR2 FYNNEI. V shed 4 bases and J shed 4 bases, with 16 bases lying between them. This CDR3 has 15 amino acids. CDR3 nucleotide sequence: TGTGCCAGCAGTGCGCGGCCTCAAGCCGGAGAGACCCAGTACTTC. It is translated as CASSARPQAGETQYF.

The sample holds many counts of this clonotype. The genes are TRBV29-1 and TRBJ1-2; D possibly corresponds to TRBD1 (6 bases). CDR1 is SQVTM and CDR2 is ANQGSEA in the germline V gene. V lost 6 bases, J lost 4 bases, and 18 bases lay in between. The CDR3 runs to 14 residues. CDR3 sequence (DNA): TGCAGCGTCGACCTTCGAAACAGGGCCTATGGCTACACCTTC. As protein: CSVDLRNRAYGYTF.